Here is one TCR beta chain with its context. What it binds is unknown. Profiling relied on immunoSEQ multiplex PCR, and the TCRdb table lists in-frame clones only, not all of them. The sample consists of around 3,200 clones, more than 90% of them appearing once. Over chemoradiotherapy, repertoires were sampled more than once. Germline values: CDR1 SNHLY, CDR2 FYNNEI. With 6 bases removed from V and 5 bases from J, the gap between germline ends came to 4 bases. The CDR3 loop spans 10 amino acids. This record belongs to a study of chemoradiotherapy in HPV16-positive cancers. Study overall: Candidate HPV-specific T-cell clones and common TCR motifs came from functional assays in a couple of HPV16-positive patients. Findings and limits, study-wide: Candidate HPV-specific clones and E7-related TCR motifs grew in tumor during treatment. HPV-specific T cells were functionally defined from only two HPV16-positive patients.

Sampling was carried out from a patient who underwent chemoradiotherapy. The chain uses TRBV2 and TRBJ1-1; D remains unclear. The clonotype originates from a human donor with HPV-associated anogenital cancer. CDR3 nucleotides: TGTGCCAGCAGGAGGACTGAAGCTTTCTTT. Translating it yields CASRRTEAFF.